This TCR beta chain was captured in a study of blood T cell repertoires in COVID-19. The CDR3 is 15 residues long. Germline trimming cut 7 bases from V and 6 bases from J; bases unmatched to any gene: 10. Germline-derived CDR1 and CDR2 are LNHNV and YYDKDF (reference sequence). Sequencing used immunoSEQ multiplex PCR; TCRdb keeps in-frame clones, though not all of them. This table holds roughly 160,000 clones, 70% to 85% found once. Those who participated ranged in age from roughly 18 to 89 years and resided in 20 to 30 US areas. Recovered Cohort 3 donors showed two negative PCRs, clearance, or symptom resolution.

The sequence derives from a man between 50 and 59 years old who had recovered from COVID-19. This chain connects TRBV15 to TRBJ1-5; 9 nucleotides line up with TRBD1. The specimen sequenced was PBMCs or T cells enriched from blood (not recorded which). The CDR3 is CATTPNPTGGQPQHF. CDR3 sequence (DNA): TGTGCCACCACTCCTAACCCGACAGGGGGTCAGCCCCAGCATTTT.